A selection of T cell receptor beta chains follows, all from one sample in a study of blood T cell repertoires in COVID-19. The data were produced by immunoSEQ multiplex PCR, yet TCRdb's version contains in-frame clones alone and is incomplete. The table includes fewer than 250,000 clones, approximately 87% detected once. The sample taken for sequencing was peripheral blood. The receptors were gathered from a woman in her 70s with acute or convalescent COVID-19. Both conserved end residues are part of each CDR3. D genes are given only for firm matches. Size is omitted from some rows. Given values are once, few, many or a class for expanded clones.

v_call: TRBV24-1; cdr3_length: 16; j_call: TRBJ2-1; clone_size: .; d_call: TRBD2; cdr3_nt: TGTGCCACCAGTGACGGGGGACTAGCGGGGGTCAATGAGCAGTTCTTC; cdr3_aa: CATSDGGLAGVNEQFF
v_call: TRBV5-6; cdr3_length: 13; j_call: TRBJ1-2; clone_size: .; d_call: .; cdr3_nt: TGTGCCAGCAGCTTCTCCCGGAACTATGGCTACACCTTC; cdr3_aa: CASSFSRNYGYTF
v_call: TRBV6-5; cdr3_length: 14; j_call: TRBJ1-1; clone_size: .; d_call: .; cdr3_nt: TGTGCCAGCAGTACAGGAACCCCGGCCACTGAAGCTTTCTTT; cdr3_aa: CASSTGTPATEAFF
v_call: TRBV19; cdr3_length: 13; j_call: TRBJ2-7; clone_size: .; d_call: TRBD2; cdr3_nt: TGTGCCAGCTCCGGGACTAGATCCTACGAGCAGTACTTC; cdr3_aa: CASSGTRSYEQYF
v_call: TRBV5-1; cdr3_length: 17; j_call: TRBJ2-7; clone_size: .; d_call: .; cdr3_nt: TGCGCCAGCAGCTTGGCCGGGAGCCGTCAACTAAACTACGAGCAGTACTTC; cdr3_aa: CASSLAGSRQLNYEQYF
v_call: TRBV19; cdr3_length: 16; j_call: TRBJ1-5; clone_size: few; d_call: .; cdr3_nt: TGTGCCAGTAGTCCTAACAGGGCTGTCGACAATCAGCCCCAGCATTTT; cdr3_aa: CASSPNRAVDNQPQHF
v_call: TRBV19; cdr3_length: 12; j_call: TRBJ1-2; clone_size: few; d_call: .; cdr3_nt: TGTGCCAGTCGGGACATCCCCGGGGGCTACACCTTC; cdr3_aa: CASRDIPGGYTF
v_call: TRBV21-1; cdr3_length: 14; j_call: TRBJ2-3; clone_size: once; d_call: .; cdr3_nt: TGTGCCAGTGAACTAGCGGGAGACCGTGATACGCAGTATTTT; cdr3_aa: CASELAGDRDTQYF
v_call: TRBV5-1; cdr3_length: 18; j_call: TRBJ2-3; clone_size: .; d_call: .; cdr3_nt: TGCGCCAGCAGCTCCACCCCAAAGGGGACACCTTTCACAGATACGCAGTATTTT; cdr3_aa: CASSSTPKGTPFTDTQYF
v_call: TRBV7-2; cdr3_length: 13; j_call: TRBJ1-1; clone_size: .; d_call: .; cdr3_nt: TGTGCCAGCAGCTTAGAGACAGGCACTGAAGCTTTCTTT; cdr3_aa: CASSLETGTEAFF
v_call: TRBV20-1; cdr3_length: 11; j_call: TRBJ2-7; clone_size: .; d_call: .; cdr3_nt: TGCAGTGCTAGTCGAGCTGGCGAGCAGTACTTC; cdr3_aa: CSASRAGEQYF
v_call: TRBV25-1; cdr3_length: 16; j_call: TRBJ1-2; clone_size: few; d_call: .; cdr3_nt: TGTGCCAGCAGTGAACGTGAGGACCGAAGGGGGGGAGGCTACACCTTC; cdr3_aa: CASSEREDRRGGGYTF
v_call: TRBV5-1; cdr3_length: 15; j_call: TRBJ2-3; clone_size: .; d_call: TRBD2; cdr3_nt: TGCGCCAGCAGATTGGAGGCGGGAGAAACGAATACGCAGTATTTT; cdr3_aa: CASRLEAGETNTQYF
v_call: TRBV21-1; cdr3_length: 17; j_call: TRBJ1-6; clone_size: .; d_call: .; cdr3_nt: TGTGCCAGCAGGAAAGGTGAGCTAAGCTCCTATAATTCACCCCTCCACTTT; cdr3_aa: CASRKGELSSYNSPLHF
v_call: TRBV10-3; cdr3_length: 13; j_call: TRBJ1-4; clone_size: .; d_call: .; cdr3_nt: TGTGCCATCAGTGAGTTTGAACCCGGGGAACTGTTTTTT; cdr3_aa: CAISEFEPGELFF
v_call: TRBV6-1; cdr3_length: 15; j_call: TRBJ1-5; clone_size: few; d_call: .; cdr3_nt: TGTGCCAGCAGTGAGGACTCTAATAGCAATCAGCCCCAGCATTTT; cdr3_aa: CASSEDSNSNQPQHF
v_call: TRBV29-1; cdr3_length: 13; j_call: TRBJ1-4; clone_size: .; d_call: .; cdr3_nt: TGCAGCGTTGCCAGGGACTTCAGTGAAAAACTGTTTTTT; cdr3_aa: CSVARDFSEKLFF
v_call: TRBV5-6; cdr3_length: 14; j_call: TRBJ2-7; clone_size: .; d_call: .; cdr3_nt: TGTGCCAGCAGCTTGGAGGCGGGGCGAAGGGAGCAGTACTTC; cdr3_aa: CASSLEAGRREQYF
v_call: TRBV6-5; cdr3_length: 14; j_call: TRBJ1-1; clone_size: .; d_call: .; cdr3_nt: TGTGCCAGCAGTTTGGCAGGCCCGACCACTGAAGCTTTCTTT; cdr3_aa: CASSLAGPTTEAFF
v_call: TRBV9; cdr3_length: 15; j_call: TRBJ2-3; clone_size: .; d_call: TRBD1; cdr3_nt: TGTGCCAGCAGCGTAGCTCAGGGGGGCACAGATACGCAGTATTTT; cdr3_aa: CASSVAQGGTDTQYF
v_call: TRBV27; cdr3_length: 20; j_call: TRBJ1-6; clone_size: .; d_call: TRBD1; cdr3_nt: TGTGCCAGCAGTTCCCCGGGACAGGGGACCCCCTCACGTTATAATTCACCCCTCCACTTT; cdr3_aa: CASSSPGQGTPSRYNSPLHF
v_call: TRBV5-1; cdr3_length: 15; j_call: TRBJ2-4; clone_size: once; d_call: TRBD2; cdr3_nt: TGCGCCAGCAGCTTCGGGAGCGGGATCAAAAACATTCAGTACTTC; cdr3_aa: CASSFGSGIKNIQYF
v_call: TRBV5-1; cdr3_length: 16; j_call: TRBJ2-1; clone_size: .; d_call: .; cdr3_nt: TGCGCCAGCAGCCGAACTCTAGCGAACCGGCCCAATGAGCAGTTCTTC; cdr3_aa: CASSRTLANRPNEQFF
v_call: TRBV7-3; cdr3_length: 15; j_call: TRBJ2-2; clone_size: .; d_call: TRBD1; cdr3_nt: TGTGCCAGCAGCATAGGGACAGGAGGCACCGGGGAGCTGTTTTTT; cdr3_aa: CASSIGTGGTGELFF
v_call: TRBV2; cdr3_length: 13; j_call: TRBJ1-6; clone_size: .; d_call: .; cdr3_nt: TGTGCCAGCGGTCTAGAATCGGATTCACCCCTCCACTTT; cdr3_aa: CASGLESDSPLHF
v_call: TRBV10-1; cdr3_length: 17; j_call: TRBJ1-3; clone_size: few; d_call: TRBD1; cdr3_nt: TGCGCCAGCAGTGAGTCGGTGACAGGGGGATCTGGAAACACCATATATTTT; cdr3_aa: CASSESVTGGSGNTIYF
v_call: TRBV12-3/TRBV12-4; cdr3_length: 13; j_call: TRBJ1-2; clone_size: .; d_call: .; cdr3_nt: TGTGCCAGCAGTAGACAGGTGGCGGATGGCTACACCTTC; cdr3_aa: CASSRQVADGYTF
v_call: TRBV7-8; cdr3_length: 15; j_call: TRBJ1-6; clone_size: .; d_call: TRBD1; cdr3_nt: TGTGCCAGCAGCTCCCTGACAGGGATGAATTCACCCCTCCACTTT; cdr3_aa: CASSSLTGMNSPLHF
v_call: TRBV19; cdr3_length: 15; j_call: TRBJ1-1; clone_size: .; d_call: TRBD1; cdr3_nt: TGTGCCAGTACCCAAGCCGGGACAGGGAACACTGAAGCTTTCTTT; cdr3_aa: CASTQAGTGNTEAFF
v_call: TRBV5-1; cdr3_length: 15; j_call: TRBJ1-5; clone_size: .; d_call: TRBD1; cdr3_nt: TGCGCCAGCAGCCCTACAGGGGGCAAGGATCAGCCCCAGCATTTT; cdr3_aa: CASSPTGGKDQPQHF
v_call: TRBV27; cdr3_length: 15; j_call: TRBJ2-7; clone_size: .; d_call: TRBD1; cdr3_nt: TGTGCCAGCAGTACCCGGACAGGGGCACTAGGAGAGCAGTACTTC; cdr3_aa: CASSTRTGALGEQYF
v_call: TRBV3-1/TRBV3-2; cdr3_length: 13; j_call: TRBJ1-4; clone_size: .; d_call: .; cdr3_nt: TGTGCCAGCAGGACTGGAGGAGGGGAAAAACTGTTTTTT; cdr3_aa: CASRTGGGEKLFF
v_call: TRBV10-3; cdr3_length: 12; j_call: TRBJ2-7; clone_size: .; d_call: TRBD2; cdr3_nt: TGTGCCACCAGCGGGGGGTTGGGGGAGCAGTACTTC; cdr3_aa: CATSGGLGEQYF
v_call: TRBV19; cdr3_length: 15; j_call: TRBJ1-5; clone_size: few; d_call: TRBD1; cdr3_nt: TGTGCCAGTAGTCCGTATAAGACAGGGTATCAGCCCCAGCATTTT; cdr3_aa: CASSPYKTGYQPQHF
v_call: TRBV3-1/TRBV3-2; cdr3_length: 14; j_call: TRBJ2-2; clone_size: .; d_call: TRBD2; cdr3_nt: TGTGCCAGCAGCCAAGTGACTAGCCCCGGGGAGCTGTTTTTT; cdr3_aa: CASSQVTSPGELFF
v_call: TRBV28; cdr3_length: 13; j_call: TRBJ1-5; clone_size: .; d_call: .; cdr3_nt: TGTGCCAGCCTCACACAGGGCCCACAGCCCCAGCATTTT; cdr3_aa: CASLTQGPQPQHF
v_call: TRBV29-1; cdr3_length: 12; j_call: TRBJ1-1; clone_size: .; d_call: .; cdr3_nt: TGCAGCGTTGAAAACAGGGACACTGAAGCTTTCTTT; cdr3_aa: CSVENRDTEAFF
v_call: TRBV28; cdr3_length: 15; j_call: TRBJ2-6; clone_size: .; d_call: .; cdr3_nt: TGTGCCAGCAGTTTAGAGGGTACTGGGGCCAACGTCCTGACTTTC; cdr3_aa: CASSLEGTGANVLTF
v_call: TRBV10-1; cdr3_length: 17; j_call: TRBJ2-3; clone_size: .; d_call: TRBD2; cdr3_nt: TGCGCCAGCAGATACACACTGACTAGCGGGACTCTCAGCGGGCAGTATTTT; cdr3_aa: CASRYTLTSGTLSGQYF
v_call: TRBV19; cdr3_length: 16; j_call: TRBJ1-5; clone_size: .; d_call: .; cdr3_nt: TGTGCCAGTAGCAAACTTGGGCAGGTAATCAATCAGCCCCAGCATTTT; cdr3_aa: CASSKLGQVINQPQHF
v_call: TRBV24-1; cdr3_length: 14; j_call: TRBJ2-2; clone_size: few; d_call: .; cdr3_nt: TGTGCCACCAGTGATTTCCCTAGGAATGGGGAGCTGTTTTTT; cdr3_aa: CATSDFPRNGELFF
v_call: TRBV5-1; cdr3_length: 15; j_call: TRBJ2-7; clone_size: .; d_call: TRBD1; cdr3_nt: TGCGCCAGCAGCGTCGGACAGGGTGCCTTTTGGGAGCAGTACTTC; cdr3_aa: CASSVGQGAFWEQYF
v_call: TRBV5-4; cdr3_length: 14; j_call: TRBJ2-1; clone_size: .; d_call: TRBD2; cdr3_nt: TGTGCCAGCAGCTTCCGGGCGGGAGACAATGAACAGTTCTTC; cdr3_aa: CASSFRAGDNEQFF
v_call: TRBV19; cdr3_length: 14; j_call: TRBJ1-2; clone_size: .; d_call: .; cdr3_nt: TGTGCCAGTAGTAGCCGGGGTCCTAACTATGGCTACACCTTC; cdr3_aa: CASSSRGPNYGYTF
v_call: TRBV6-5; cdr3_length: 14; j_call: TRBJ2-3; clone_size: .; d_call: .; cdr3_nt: TGTGCCAGCAAAGCATTCCGGGGGGCGGATACGCAGTATTTT; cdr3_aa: CASKAFRGADTQYF